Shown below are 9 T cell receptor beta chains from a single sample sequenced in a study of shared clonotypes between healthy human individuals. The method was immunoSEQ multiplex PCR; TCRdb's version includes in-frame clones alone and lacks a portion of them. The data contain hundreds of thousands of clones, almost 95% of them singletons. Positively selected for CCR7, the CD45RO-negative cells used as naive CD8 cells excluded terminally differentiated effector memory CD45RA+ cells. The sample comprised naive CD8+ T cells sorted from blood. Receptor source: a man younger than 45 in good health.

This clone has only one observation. CDR3 sequence (DNA): TGTGCCAGCAGCCCCGGGGGGGCGGGACTTGCTCGGGATACGCAGTATTTT. Encoded protein: CASSPGGAGLARDTQYF. The J gene is TRBJ2-3, the V gene TRBV9; 8 nucleotides agree with TRBD2. The CDR3 is 17 amino acids. V was clipped by 4 bases and J by 6 bases; unmatched bases: 16. Germline V gives CDR1 SGDLS, CDR2 YYNGEE.

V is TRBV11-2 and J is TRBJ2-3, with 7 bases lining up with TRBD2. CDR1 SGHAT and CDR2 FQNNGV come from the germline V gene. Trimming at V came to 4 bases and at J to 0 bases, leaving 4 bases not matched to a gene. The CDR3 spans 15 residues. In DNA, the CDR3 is TGTGCCAGCAGCTCACCTAGCGGAAGCACAGATACGCAGTATTTT. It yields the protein CASSSPSGSTDTQYF.

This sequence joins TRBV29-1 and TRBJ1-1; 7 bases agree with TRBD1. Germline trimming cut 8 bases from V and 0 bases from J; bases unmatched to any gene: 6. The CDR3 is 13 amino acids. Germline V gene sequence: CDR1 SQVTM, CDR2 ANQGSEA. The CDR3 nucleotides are TGCAGCCCGGGACAGCTTATGAACACTGAAGCTTTCTTT. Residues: CSPGQLMNTEAFF.

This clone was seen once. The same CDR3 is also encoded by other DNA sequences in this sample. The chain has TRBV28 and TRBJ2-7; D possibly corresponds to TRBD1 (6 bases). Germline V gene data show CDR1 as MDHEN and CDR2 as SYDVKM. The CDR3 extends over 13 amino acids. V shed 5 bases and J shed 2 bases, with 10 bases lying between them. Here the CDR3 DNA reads TGTGCCAGCAGTCCTACAGGGACCTACGAGCAGTACTTC. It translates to CASSPTGTYEQYF.

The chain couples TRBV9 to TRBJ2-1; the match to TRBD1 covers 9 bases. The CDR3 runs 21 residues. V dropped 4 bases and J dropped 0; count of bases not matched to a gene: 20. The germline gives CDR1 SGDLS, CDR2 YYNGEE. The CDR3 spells CASSSTTGQGSSRVSYNEQFF. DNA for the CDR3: TGTGCCAGCAGCTCGACTACGGGACAGGGTTCCTCCCGCGTCTCCTACAATGAGCAGTTCTTC. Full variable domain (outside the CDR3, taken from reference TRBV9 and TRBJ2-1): DSGVTQTPKHLITATGQRVTLRCSPRSGDLSVYWYQQSLDQGLQFLIQYYNGEERAKGNILERFSAQQFPDLHSELNLSSLELGDSALYFCASSSTTGQGSSRVSYNEQFFGPGTRLTVL.

The CDR3 sequence: CASSLLLGGRGTDTQYF. The CDR3 DNA follows: TGTGCCAGCAGTCTCCTCCTAGGGGGGAGAGGCACAGATACGCAGTATTTT. V usage is TRBV27 and J usage is TRBJ2-3; the D gene could be TRBD1 or TRBD2 (6 bases each). The CDR3 runs 17 residues. V shed 5 bases and J shed 1 base, with 19 bases lying between them. CDR1 MNHEY and CDR2 SMNVEV come from the germline V gene (reference sequence).

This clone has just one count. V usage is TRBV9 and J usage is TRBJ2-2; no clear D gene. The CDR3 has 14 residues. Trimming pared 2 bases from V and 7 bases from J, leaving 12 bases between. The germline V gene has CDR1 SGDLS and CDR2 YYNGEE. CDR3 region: CASSVKFPRGELFF. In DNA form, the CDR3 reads TGTGCCAGCAGCGTCAAATTCCCCCGCGGGGAGCTGTTTTTT.

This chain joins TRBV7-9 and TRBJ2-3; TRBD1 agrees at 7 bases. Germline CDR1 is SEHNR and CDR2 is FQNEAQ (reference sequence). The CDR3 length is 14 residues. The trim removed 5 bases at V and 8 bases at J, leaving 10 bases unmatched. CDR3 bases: TGTGCCAGCAGCGACCGGGACAGTCGGTTTACGCAGTATTTT. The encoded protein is CASSDRDSRFTQYF.

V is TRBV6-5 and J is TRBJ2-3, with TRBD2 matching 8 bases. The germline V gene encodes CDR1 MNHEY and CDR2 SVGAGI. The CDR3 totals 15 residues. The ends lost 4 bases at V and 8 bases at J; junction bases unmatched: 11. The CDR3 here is CASSSSKAGEVTQYF. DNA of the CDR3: TGTGCCAGCAGTTCCTCAAAAGCGGGGGAGGTTACGCAGTATTTT.